The 12 T cell receptor beta chains in this list originate from one sample, sequenced in a study of blood T cell repertoires in COVID-19. Some clones are missing from TCRdb's copy, which holds only in-frame ones; the method was immunoSEQ multiplex PCR. The table shows just over 300,000 clones, with about 91% occurring only once. The sequencing input was PBMCs or T cells enriched from blood (not recorded which). Source of these receptors: a woman aged 35 to 49 who had recovered from COVID-19.

The sample holds a few counts of this clone. The chain is built from TRBV18 and TRBJ1-5; no clear D. Trimming took 3 bases from V and 5 from J, leaving 8 bases between them. This CDR3 comprises 13 residues. Per germline, CDR1 KGHSH and CDR2 LQKENI. DNA of the CDR3: TGTGCCAGCTCACCGTCGGTAGATCAGCCCCAGCATTTT. It translates to CASSPSVDQPQHF.

This sequence joins TRBV6-5 and TRBJ1-4; 7 bases fit TRBD1. The V gene end was trimmed by 5 bases and the J gene end by 7 bases; junction bases not matched to a gene: 7. Germline-derived CDR1 and CDR2 are MNHEY and SVGAGI. The CDR3 length is 14 residues. CDR3 sequence reads: CASSRQGLPEKLFF. DNA for the CDR3: TGTGCCAGCAGTAGACAGGGACTCCCTGAAAAACTGTTTTTT.

V is TRBV7-9 and J is TRBJ1-4, with 8 bases lining up with TRBD1. The germline CDR1 and CDR2 sequences are SEHNR and FQNEAQ (reference sequence). Unmatched junction bases numbered 4, after V lost 5 bases and J lost 5 bases. The CDR3 has 14 amino acids. This CDR3 is CASSNRDRNEKLFF. In DNA form, the CDR3 reads TGTGCCAGCAGCAACCGGGACAGGAATGAAAAACTGTTTTTT.

The chain employs TRBV18 and TRBJ2-3; possible D gene TRBD2, 5 bases. This CDR3 has 16 amino acids. Germline assignment: CDR1 KGHSH and CDR2 LQKENI. The germline V and J ends were trimmed by 2 bases and 0 bases, with 12 bases remaining between them. The CDR3 region is CASSPKRTASTDTQYF. CDR3 sequence (DNA): TGTGCCAGCTCACCAAAGAGGACTGCTAGCACAGATACGCAGTATTTT.

V is TRBV7-9 and J is TRBJ1-6; 7 bases align to TRBD1. Germline lookup yields CDR1 SEHNR and CDR2 FQNEAQ (reference sequence). The CDR3 covers 14 residues. The V and J ends lost 7 bases and 17 bases, in that order; junction bases with no gene match: 17. The CDR3 sequence is CASTRRDSKTRFHF. The CDR3 DNA reads TGTGCCAGCACCCGACGGGACAGCAAAACCAGGTTCCACTTT.

The chain joins TRBV12-3 or TRBV12-4 to TRBJ2-7; D ambiguous. The V gene lost 8 bases and the J gene lost 4 bases, with 6 bases spanning the gap. The CDR3 contains 10 residues. The CDR3 coding sequence is TGTGCCAGCGCGAGATACGAGCAGTACTTC. Translation gives CASARYEQYF.

The chain combines TRBV7-9 with TRBJ1-2; D remains ambiguous. The CDR3 has 12 residues. From germline, CDR1 is SEHNR and CDR2 FQNEAQ (reference sequence). Deletions cut 5 bases from V and 1 base from J, with 5 bases between. The CDR3 loop is CASSPVNYGYTF. The CDR3 DNA reads TGTGCCAGCAGCCCTGTTAACTATGGCTACACCTTC.

The V and J genes are TRBV28 and TRBJ1-2, with 8 nucleotides matching TRBD1. This CDR3 region has 17 residues. CDR1 is MDHEN and CDR2 is SYDVKM in the germline V gene. The V and J ends lost 6 bases and 4 bases, in that order; junction bases with no gene match: 16. DNA of the CDR3: TGTGCCAGCAGACCGCAGGGGGCGAGAGATGGATCCTATGGCTACACCTTC. Its translation: CASRPQGARDGSYGYTF.

This clone has a handful of counts. Distinct nucleotide sequences in the sample also encode this CDR3. The chain couples TRBV9 to TRBJ2-3, with 11 bases identical to TRBD2. The CDR3 consists of 15 residues. Germline lookup yields CDR1 SGDLS and CDR2 YYNGEE. Trimming took 2 bases from V and 1 from J; bases not matched to a gene: 0. The DNA for the CDR3 is TGTGCCAGCAGCGTGGGACTAGCGGGCACAGATACGCAGTATTTT. Protein: CASSVGLAGTDTQYF.

The chain carries TRBV3-1 (or the pseudogene TRBV3-2) and TRBJ2-3; TRBD2 agrees at 7 bases. The CDR3 has 15 amino acids. CDR1 is LGHDT, CDR2 YNNKEL, per germline (reference sequence). The junction had 5 bases not matched to a gene; V was cut back by 3 bases and J by 2 bases. In nucleotides, the CDR3 is TGTGCCAGCAGCCATGGGGGAGGGTTCACAGATACGCAGTATTTT. It translates to CASSHGGGFTDTQYF.

J is TRBJ2-1 and V is TRBV11-2, with TRBD1 identical over 7 bases. The CDR3 sequence is 14 residues long. Germline values: CDR1 SGHAT, CDR2 FQNNGV. V lost 4 bases to trimming and J lost 7 bases; unmatched junction nucleotides: 7. As DNA, the CDR3 is TGTGCCAGCAGCTCCGACAGGGTAGTGAATGAGCAGTTCTTC. As protein: CASSSDRVVNEQFF.

The chain combines TRBV19 with TRBJ2-5; TRBD2 matches at 9 bases. Per the germline V gene, CDR1 is LNHDA and CDR2 is SQIVND (reference sequence). Trimming took 4 bases from V and 0 from J; bases not matched to a gene: 12. The length of the CDR3 is 18 residues. The CDR3 loop reads CASSTLGTGTSHQETQYF. In DNA form, the CDR3 reads TGTGCCAGTAGTACACTTGGGACCGGGACTAGCCACCAAGAGACCCAGTACTTC.